The source of this T cell receptor (beta chain) is a study of OX40 agonist ivuxolimab in advanced cancers. Overall study results and limits: Antigens targeted by the expanded peripheral T cells were not determined. The study observed clonal expansion of CD4+ and CD8+ blood T cells by week 6 at 0.1 to 3.0 mg/kg.

Sequencing used immunoSEQ multiplex PCR; TCRdb keeps in-frame clones, though not all of them. The profile shows 50,000 to 70,000 clones, around 87% of them singletons. In regard to this clone: Antigen: not known.

V was clipped by 2 bases and J by 2 bases; unmatched bases: 6. CDR3 length: 15 residues. The germline CDR1 and CDR2 sequences are SEHNR and FQNEAQ (reference sequence). The receptor comes from an adult with an advanced solid tumor such as melanoma, head and neck, liver or kidney cancer. Here the sequenced sample was CD4+ or CD8+ T cells sorted from blood, taken in a trial of the OX40 agonist ivuxolimab. The J gene is TRBJ2-7, the V gene TRBV7-9; TRBD2 agrees at 7 bases. CDR3 sequence reads: CASSLRDGLAYEQYF. CDR3 nucleotides: TGTGCCAGCAGCTTAAGGGATGGACTAGCCTACGAGCAGTACTTC.